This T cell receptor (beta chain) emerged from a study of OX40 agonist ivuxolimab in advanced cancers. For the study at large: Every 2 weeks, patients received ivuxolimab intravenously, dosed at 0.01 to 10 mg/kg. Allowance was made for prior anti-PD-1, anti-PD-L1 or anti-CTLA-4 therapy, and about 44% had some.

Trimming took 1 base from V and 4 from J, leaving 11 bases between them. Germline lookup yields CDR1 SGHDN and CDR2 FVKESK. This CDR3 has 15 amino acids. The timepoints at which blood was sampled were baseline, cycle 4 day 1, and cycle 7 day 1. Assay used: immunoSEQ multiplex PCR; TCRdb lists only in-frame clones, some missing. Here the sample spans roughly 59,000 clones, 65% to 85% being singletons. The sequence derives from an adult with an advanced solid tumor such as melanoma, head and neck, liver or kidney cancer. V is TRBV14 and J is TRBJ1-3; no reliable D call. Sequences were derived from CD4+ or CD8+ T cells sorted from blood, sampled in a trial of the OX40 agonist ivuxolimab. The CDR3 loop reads CASSQGGTAGNTIYF. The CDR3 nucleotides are TGTGCCAGCAGCCAAGGAGGAACAGCGGGAAACACCATATATTTT.